Sequencing of this T cell receptor (beta chain) was carried out in a study of cytomegalovirus exposure and HLA in healthy donors. To note about this clone: Its antigen is not known.

Study-wide results and limits: No immune exposure information besides CMV serostatus was available.

The V gene's germline CDR1 is LGHNA and CDR2 YSLEER. V was pared by 2 bases and J by 5 bases, with 10 bases between. The CDR3 covers 14 residues. In the PCR, 60 Vbeta and 13 Jbeta primers were used. The data were produced by immunoSEQ multiplex PCR, yet TCRdb's version contains in-frame clones alone and is incomplete. The sample has some 200,000 clones, nearly 80% seen once; the top ten hold about 1.8%. Material: PBMCs. The clonotype comes from a man aged 18-30 years in good health and CMV-seronegative. The gene calls are TRBV4-3 and TRBJ2-1; tentatively, D is TRBD2 (6 bases). The chain's CDR3 is CASSQSGGNNEQFF. The CDR3, as DNA: TGCGCCAGCAGCCAATCTGGCGGGAACAATGAGCAGTTCTTC.